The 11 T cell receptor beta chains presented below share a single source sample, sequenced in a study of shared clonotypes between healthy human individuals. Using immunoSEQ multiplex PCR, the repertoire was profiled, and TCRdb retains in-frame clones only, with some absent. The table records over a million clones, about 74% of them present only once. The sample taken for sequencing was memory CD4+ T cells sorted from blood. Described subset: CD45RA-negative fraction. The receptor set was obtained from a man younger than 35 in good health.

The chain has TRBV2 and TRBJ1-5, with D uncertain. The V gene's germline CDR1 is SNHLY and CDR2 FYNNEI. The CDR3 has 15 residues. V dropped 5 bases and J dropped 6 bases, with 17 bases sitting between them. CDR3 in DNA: TGTGCCAGCAGTCAAAGCACCTTAGTTCTTCAGCCCCAGCATTTT. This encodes CASSQSTLVLQPQHF.

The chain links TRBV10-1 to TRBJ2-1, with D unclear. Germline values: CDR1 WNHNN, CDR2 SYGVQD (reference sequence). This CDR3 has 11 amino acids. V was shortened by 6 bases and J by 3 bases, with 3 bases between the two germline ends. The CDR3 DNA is TGCGCCAGCAGGGACTACAATGAGCAGTTCTTC. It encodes CASRDYNEQFF.

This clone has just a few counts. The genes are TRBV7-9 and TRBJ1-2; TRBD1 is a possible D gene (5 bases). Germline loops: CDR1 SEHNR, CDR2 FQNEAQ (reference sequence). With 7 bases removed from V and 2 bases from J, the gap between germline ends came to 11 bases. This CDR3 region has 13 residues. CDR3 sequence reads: CASIQDGNYGYTF. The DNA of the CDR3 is TGTGCCAGCATACAGGACGGAAACTATGGCTACACCTTC.

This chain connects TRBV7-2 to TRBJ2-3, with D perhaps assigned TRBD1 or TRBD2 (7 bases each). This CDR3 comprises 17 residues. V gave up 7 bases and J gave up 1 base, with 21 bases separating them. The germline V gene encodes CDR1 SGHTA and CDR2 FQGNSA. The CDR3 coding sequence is TGTGCCAGCACCCCAGGGGGGGGAGCCGGTCGCACAGATACGCAGTATTTT. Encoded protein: CASTPGGGAGRTDTQYF.

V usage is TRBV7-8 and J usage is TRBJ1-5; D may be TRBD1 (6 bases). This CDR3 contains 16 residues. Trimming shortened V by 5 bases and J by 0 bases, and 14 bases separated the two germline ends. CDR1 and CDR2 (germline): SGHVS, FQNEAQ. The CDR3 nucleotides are TGTGCCAGCAGCGTCAGGGGCCCAATTAGCAATCAGCCCCAGCATTTT. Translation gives CASSVRGPISNQPQHF.

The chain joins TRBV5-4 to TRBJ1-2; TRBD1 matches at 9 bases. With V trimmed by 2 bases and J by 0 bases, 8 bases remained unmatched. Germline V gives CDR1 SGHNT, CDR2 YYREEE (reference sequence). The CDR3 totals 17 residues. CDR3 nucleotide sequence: TGTGCCAGCAGCTTCGATCCCACAGGGGGCCCTAACTATGGCTACACCTTC. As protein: CASSFDPTGGPNYGYTF.

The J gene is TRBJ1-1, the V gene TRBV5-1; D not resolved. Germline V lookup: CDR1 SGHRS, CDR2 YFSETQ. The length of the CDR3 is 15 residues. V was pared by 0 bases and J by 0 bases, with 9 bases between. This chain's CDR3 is CASSLGNSMNTEAFF. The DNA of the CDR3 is TGCGCCAGCAGCTTGGGGAACAGTATGAACACTGAAGCTTTCTTT.

The CDR3 bases are TGTGCCTGGCTTGGGGGCTTACCCTCCTACAATGAGCAGTTCTTC. It codes for CAWLGGLPSYNEQFF. The V and J genes are TRBV30 and TRBJ2-1, with D possibly being TRBD1 (6 bases). The germline CDR1 and CDR2 sequences are GTSNPN and SVGIG (reference sequence). This CDR3 is 15 amino acids long. Trimming removed 5 bases from V and 0 bases from J, with 14 bases in between.

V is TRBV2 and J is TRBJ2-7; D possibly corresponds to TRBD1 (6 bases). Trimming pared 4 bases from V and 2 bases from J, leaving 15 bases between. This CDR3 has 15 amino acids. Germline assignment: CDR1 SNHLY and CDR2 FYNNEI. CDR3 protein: CASSAGAGVTYEQYF. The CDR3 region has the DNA TGTGCCAGCAGTGCTGGAGCAGGGGTCACCTACGAGCAGTACTTC.

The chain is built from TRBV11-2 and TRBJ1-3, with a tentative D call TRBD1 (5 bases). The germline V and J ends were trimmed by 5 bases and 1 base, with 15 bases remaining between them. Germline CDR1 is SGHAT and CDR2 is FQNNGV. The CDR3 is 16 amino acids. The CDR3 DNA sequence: TGTGCCAGCAGCGCTACTGGGGGAGGGTCTGGAAACACCATATATTTT. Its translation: CASSATGGGSGNTIYF.

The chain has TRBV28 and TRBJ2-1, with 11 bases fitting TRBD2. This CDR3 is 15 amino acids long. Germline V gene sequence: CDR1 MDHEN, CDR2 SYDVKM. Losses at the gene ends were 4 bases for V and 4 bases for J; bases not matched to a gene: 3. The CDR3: CASSSRLAGYNEQFF. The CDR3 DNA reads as TGTGCCAGCAGTTCCCGACTAGCGGGGTACAATGAGCAGTTCTTC.